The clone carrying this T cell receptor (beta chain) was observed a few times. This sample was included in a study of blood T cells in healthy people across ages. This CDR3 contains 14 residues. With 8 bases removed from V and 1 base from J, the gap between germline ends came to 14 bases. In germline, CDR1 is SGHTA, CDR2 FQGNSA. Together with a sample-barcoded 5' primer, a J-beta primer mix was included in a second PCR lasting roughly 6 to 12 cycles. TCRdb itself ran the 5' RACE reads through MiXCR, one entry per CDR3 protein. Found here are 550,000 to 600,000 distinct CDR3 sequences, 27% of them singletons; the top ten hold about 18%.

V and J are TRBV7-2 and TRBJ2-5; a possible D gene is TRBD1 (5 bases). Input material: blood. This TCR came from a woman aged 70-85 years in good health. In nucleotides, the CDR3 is TGTGCCAGCTCCCTTGACAGCCTCCAAGAGACCCAGTACTTC. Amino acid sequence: CASSLDSLQETQYF. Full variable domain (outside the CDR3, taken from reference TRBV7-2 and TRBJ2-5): GAGVSQSPSNKVTEKGKDVELRCDPISGHTALYWYRQSLGQGLEFLIYFQGNSAPDKSGLPSDRFSAERTGGSVSTLTIQRTQQEDSAVYLCASSLDSLQETQYFGPGTRLLVL.